The clone carrying this T cell receptor beta chain appeared once. The sample comes from a study of blood T cell repertoires in COVID-19. Generated by immunoSEQ multiplex PCR, the TCRdb table keeps only in-frame clones and is missing some. The sample carries more than 200,000 clones, roughly 84% recorded once. Germline lookup yields CDR1 SGHKS and CDR2 YYEKEE (reference sequence). V lost 5 bases to trimming and J lost 8 bases, with 21 bases between them. The CDR3 sequence is 15 residues long. The TCR originated in a middle-aged man with active or convalescent COVID-19. The material sequenced was peripheral blood. V usage is TRBV5-5 and J usage is TRBJ2-3; D is perhaps TRBD1 (6 bases). The CDR3 sequence: CASRNTGTEKVTQYF. The CDR3 DNA sequence: TGTGCCAGCAGAAATACAGGGACGGAAAAGGTTACGCAGTATTTT.